What follows is one T cell receptor beta chain and its context. This record belongs to a study of T cell repertoires in cytomegalovirus infection. TCRdb used MiXCR to reprocess the reads, holding one entry per CDR3 protein. The sample has 150,000 to 200,000 distinct CDR3 sequences; approximately 15% are singletons. V gave up 7 bases and J gave up 3 bases; unmatched junction bases: 5. The CDR3 consists of 13 residues. From germline, CDR1 is SQVTM and CDR2 ANQGSEA. This TCR was sampled from a human donor in good health (CMV status not recorded). Some clones in this sample may be carry-over from other donors' samples. The chain recombines TRBV29-1 with TRBJ1-4; the match to TRBD1 covers 7 bases. The sequenced material came from PBMCs. The CDR3 is CSARQGSNEKLFF. The CDR3 nucleotides read TGCAGCGCTAGACAGGGCTCTAATGAAAAACTGTTTTTT.